The rows below give T cell receptor beta chains drawn from one sample of a study of cytomegalovirus exposure and HLA in healthy donors. TCRdb's copy holds only in-frame clones and misses some; the assay was immunoSEQ multiplex PCR. The sample lists tens of thousands of clones, 84% seen once, with over 10% in the top ten. The sample consisted of PBMCs. These receptors all come from a woman younger than 35 in good health and CMV-seropositive. CDR3s include the opening cysteine and the closing phenylalanine or tryptophan. The D gene is left open where the match is weak. Only some rows state a clone size, as once, few, many or a class for expanded clones.

J gene: TRBJ2-3; V gene: TRBV9; D gene: NA; clone size: NA; CDR3 DNA: TGTGCCAGCAGCGTAGACACCGAGGCAGATACGCAGTATTTT; CDR3 protein: CASSVDTEADTQYF
J gene: TRBJ2-7; V gene: TRBV5-5; D gene: TRBD1; clone size: NA; CDR3 DNA: TGTGCCAGCAGCCTTATAGGGACAGGGGGCCCATACGAGCAGTACTTC; CDR3 protein: CASSLIGTGGPYEQYF
J gene: TRBJ1-2; V gene: TRBV6-1; D gene: TRBD1; clone size: NA; CDR3 DNA: TGTGCCAGCAGCGGGACAGGCGTCGGCGGCTACACCTTC; CDR3 protein: CASSGTGVGGYTF
J gene: TRBJ1-6; V gene: TRBV6-4; D gene: TRBD1; clone size: NA; CDR3 DNA: TGTGCCAGCAGTGAATCAGGGGGTAATTCACCCCTCCACTTT; CDR3 protein: CASSESGGNSPLHF
J gene: TRBJ2-3; V gene: TRBV9; D gene: NA; clone size: NA; CDR3 DNA: TGTGCCAGCAGCGCCCGAATGGGACTGGACACAGATACGCAGTATTTT; CDR3 protein: CASSARMGLDTDTQYF
J gene: TRBJ2-3; V gene: TRBV10-3; D gene: NA; clone size: NA; CDR3 DNA: TGTGCCATCAGTGGGGAGGATACGCAGTATTTT; CDR3 protein: CAISGEDTQYF
J gene: TRBJ2-1; V gene: TRBV28; D gene: TRBD2; clone size: NA; CDR3 DNA: TGTGCCAGCAGTTTATATTTGGCGGGGGGAGGGAATGAGCAGTTCTTC; CDR3 protein: CASSLYLAGGGNEQFF
J gene: TRBJ2-7; V gene: TRBV27; D gene: TRBD2; clone size: NA; CDR3 DNA: TGTGCCAGCACCCTAGCGGGGGGAAACTACGAGCAGTACTTC; CDR3 protein: CASTLAGGNYEQYF
J gene: TRBJ2-5; V gene: TRBV5-1; D gene: TRBD1; clone size: NA; CDR3 DNA: TGCGCCAGCAGCTTGGCTGGGGACAGGGCCGAGACCCAGTACTTC; CDR3 protein: CASSLAGDRAETQYF
J gene: TRBJ1-6; V gene: TRBV7-6; D gene: TRBD1; clone size: NA; CDR3 DNA: TGTGCCAGCAGCCCGAGGCCCTCACAGGGGAGTAATTCACCCCTCCACTTT; CDR3 protein: CASSPRPSQGSNSPLHF
J gene: TRBJ1-2; V gene: TRBV7-2; D gene: TRBD1; clone size: NA; CDR3 DNA: TGTGCCAGCAGCTTGGGACAGGGTTACTGGGGCTACACCTTC; CDR3 protein: CASSLGQGYWGYTF
J gene: TRBJ2-3; V gene: TRBV2; D gene: TRBD2; clone size: NA; CDR3 DNA: TGTGCCAGCCTAGCGGGGAGACTCACAGATACGCAGTATTTT; CDR3 protein: CASLAGRLTDTQYF
J gene: TRBJ2-7; V gene: TRBV11-2; D gene: TRBD1; clone size: NA; CDR3 DNA: TGTGCCAGCAGCTTCGACAACAGGGGATATACCCCCTACGAGCAGTACTTC; CDR3 protein: CASSFDNRGYTPYEQYF
J gene: TRBJ1-1; V gene: TRBV7-2; D gene: TRBD1; clone size: NA; CDR3 DNA: TGTGCCAGCAGCTTATCCTCACAGGGGACTGAAGCTTTCTTT; CDR3 protein: CASSLSSQGTEAFF
J gene: TRBJ1-5; V gene: TRBV28; D gene: NA; clone size: NA; CDR3 DNA: TGTGCCAGCAGTCTCGGCAGGGAGGACCAGCCCCAGCATTTT; CDR3 protein: CASSLGREDQPQHF
J gene: TRBJ1-1; V gene: TRBV6-5; D gene: TRBD1; clone size: NA; CDR3 DNA: TGTGCCAGCAGTTACCCCGGGACAGGGAACACTGAAGCTTTCTTT; CDR3 protein: CASSYPGTGNTEAFF
J gene: TRBJ1-2; V gene: TRBV10-3; D gene: NA; clone size: NA; CDR3 DNA: TGTGCCATCAGTGAGCCCCAGACTTATGGCTACACCTTC; CDR3 protein: CAISEPQTYGYTF
J gene: TRBJ1-2; V gene: TRBV6-6; D gene: NA; clone size: NA; CDR3 DNA: TGTGCCAGCGGACAAAACTATGGCTACACCTTC; CDR3 protein: CASGQNYGYTF
J gene: TRBJ2-7; V gene: TRBV4-3; D gene: NA; clone size: NA; CDR3 DNA: TGCGCCAGCAGCGCCAGGGTCCCCTACGAGCAGTACTTC; CDR3 protein: CASSARVPYEQYF
J gene: TRBJ1-3; V gene: TRBV23-1; D gene: NA; clone size: NA; CDR3 DNA: TGCGCCAGCAGTCCCTTCTCTGGAAACACCATATATTTT; CDR3 protein: CASSPFSGNTIYF
J gene: TRBJ2-5; V gene: TRBV4-3; D gene: TRBD2; clone size: once; CDR3 DNA: TGCGCCAGCAGCCACGGGACTAGCGGTAAAGAGACCCAGTACTTC; CDR3 protein: CASSHGTSGKETQYF
J gene: TRBJ2-1; V gene: TRBV11-3; D gene: TRBD2; clone size: NA; CDR3 DNA: TGTGCCACCGCGACTAGCGGGGCTTCCAATGAGCAGTTCTTC; CDR3 protein: CATATSGASNEQFF
J gene: TRBJ1-2; V gene: TRBV10-3; D gene: TRBD1; clone size: NA; CDR3 DNA: TGTGCCATCAGGGCCGAGGGACAGGGGAACTATGGCTACACCTTC; CDR3 protein: CAIRAEGQGNYGYTF
J gene: TRBJ2-2; V gene: TRBV16; D gene: NA; clone size: NA; CDR3 DNA: TGTGCCAGCAGCCAATATAAGCCAGGAGGGATGGCCGGGGAGCTGTTTTTT; CDR3 protein: CASSQYKPGGMAGELFF
J gene: TRBJ2-7; V gene: TRBV2; D gene: TRBD1; clone size: NA; CDR3 DNA: TGTGCCAGCAGTTTTCCCGACAGGGGCAACGAGCAGTACTTC; CDR3 protein: CASSFPDRGNEQYF
J gene: TRBJ2-7; V gene: TRBV4-3; D gene: NA; clone size: NA; CDR3 DNA: TGCGCCAGCAGCCAAGGGGAGGGGGGATACGAGCAGTACTTC; CDR3 protein: CASSQGEGGYEQYF
J gene: TRBJ1-4; V gene: TRBV5-1; D gene: TRBD1; clone size: NA; CDR3 DNA: TGCGCCAGCAGCCTCCGACAGGGGGCGGGGGAAAAACTGTTTTTT; CDR3 protein: CASSLRQGAGEKLFF
J gene: TRBJ1-1; V gene: TRBV7-8; D gene: TRBD1; clone size: NA; CDR3 DNA: TGTGCCAGCAGCGCGTGGACAGGGGCGGCCACTGAAGCTTTCTTT; CDR3 protein: CASSAWTGAATEAFF
J gene: TRBJ2-3; V gene: TRBV6-5; D gene: NA; clone size: NA; CDR3 DNA: TGTGCCAGCAGTTACTCGATGGCGGGGACCCGAGATACGCAGTATTTT; CDR3 protein: CASSYSMAGTRDTQYF
J gene: TRBJ2-7; V gene: TRBV27; D gene: NA; clone size: once; CDR3 DNA: TGTGCCAGCAGTTCTCACGGGGAGAGCTTCTACGAGCAGTACTTC; CDR3 protein: CASSSHGESFYEQYF
J gene: TRBJ2-1; V gene: TRBV9; D gene: NA; clone size: NA; CDR3 DNA: TGTGCCAGCAGCGTAAAGAGCTCCTACAATGAGCAGTTCTTC; CDR3 protein: CASSVKSSYNEQFF
J gene: TRBJ1-1; V gene: TRBV23-1; D gene: NA; clone size: NA; CDR3 DNA: TGCGCCAGCAGTCAACCGCCTAAGGGTGCAGGGAAGGACACTGAAGCTTTCTTT; CDR3 protein: CASSQPPKGAGKDTEAFF
J gene: TRBJ2-2; V gene: TRBV9; D gene: TRBD2; clone size: NA; CDR3 DNA: TGTGCCAGCAGCGTGAGCGGGGGGCTCTATACCGGGGAGCTGTTTTTT; CDR3 protein: CASSVSGGLYTGELFF
J gene: TRBJ1-5; V gene: TRBV28; D gene: TRBD1; clone size: NA; CDR3 DNA: TGTGCCACCTCAATCACCGACCCGGGACAGGTTAGCAATCAGCCCCAGCATTTT; CDR3 protein: CATSITDPGQVSNQPQHF
J gene: TRBJ2-7; V gene: TRBV6-6; D gene: NA; clone size: NA; CDR3 DNA: TGTGCCAGCAGTTACTTGCCCGAAGCGAGCAACTTC; CDR3 protein: CASSYLPEASNF
J gene: TRBJ2-2; V gene: TRBV28; D gene: NA; clone size: NA; CDR3 DNA: TGTGCCAGCAGTCAGGGACAAGACGAAGTGGGGGAGCTGTTTTTT; CDR3 protein: CASSQGQDEVGELFF
J gene: TRBJ2-7; V gene: TRBV6-1; D gene: NA; clone size: once; CDR3 DNA: TGTGCCAGCAGAATGATAGGGGATTACGAGCAGTACTTC; CDR3 protein: CASRMIGDYEQYF
J gene: TRBJ2-7; V gene: TRBV6-5; D gene: NA; clone size: NA; CDR3 DNA: TGTGCCAGCAGTGCTGGGGACACGTCCTACGAGCAGTACTTC; CDR3 protein: CASSAGDTSYEQYF